This is a list of T cell receptor beta chains from one sample in a study of beta chain features in type 1 diabetes. Repertoires were generated with immunoSEQ multiplex PCR, while TCRdb's copy carries only in-frame clones and drops some. The repertoire consists of a few hundred thousand clones, with around a fifth occurring once and the leading ten covering 0.044%. Sequencing input: naive CD4+ T cells from blood. These receptors originate from a woman aged 18-29 years in good health. Each CDR3 is given with its conserved first and last residue. The order of the fields is V gene, J gene, clone size, D gene, CDR3 protein, CDR3 DNA. D genes are given only for firm matches. Clone size is not always given. Where it is, it says once, few, many or a class for expanded clones.

>TRBV9|TRBJ1-3|NA|NA
CASSVTGISGNTIYF
TGTGCCAGCAGCGTCACAGGGATCTCTGGAAACACCATATATTTT
>TRBV5-1|TRBJ1-4|NA|NA
CASSLSGEGEKLFF
TGCGCCAGCAGCTTGTCAGGGGAAGGTGAAAAACTGTTTTTT
>TRBV2|TRBJ2-1|once|NA
CASSGEVGSRAGEQFF
TGTGCCAGCAGTGGAGAGGTCGGGAGTAGGGCGGGTGAGCAGTTCTTC
>TRBV6-1|TRBJ1-5|NA|TRBD1
CASSGHPGQGLFQPQHF
TGTGCCAGCAGTGGTCATCCGGGACAGGGATTGTTTCAGCCCCAGCATTTT
>TRBV5-1|TRBJ2-2|few|NA
CASRPGNTGELFF
TGCGCCAGCAGGCCGGGGAACACCGGGGAGCTGTTTTTT
>TRBV5-1|TRBJ2-1|NA|TRBD2
CASSLLTSGSGNEQFF
TGCGCCAGCAGCCTCCTAACTAGCGGGAGCGGCAATGAGCAGTTCTTC
>TRBV5-1|TRBJ2-7|few|NA
CASLPRPGTSYEQYF
TGCGCCAGCCTCCCGCGACCGGGAACCTCCTACGAGCAGTACTTC
>TRBV11-2|TRBJ1-1|NA|NA
CASSLVSGGRGAEAFF
TGTGCCAGCAGCTTAGTCTCGGGTGGCAGGGGAGCTGAAGCTTTCTTT
>TRBV10-3|TRBJ2-3|NA|TRBD2
CASTGLAVTDTQYF
TGTGCCAGCACTGGACTAGCGGTCACAGATACGCAGTATTTT
>TRBV19|TRBJ1-2|once|NA
CASSRAGNYGYTF
TGTGCCAGTAGCAGAGCAGGGAACTATGGCTACACCTTC
>TRBV29-1|TRBJ2-1|NA|TRBD1
CSVSRDRTHNEQFF
TGCAGCGTTAGCCGGGACAGGACACACAATGAGCAGTTCTTC
>TRBV6-6|TRBJ2-7|few|NA
CASSNLGGASPEQYF
TGTGCCAGCAGTAATCTAGGGGGGGCCTCACCTGAGCAGTACTTC
>TRBV4-1|TRBJ2-1|few|TRBD2
CASSRTSGGPYNEQFF
TGCGCCAGCAGCCGGACTAGCGGGGGGCCCTACAATGAGCAGTTCTTC
>TRBV7-9|TRBJ1-4|NA|NA
CASSSSGREKLFF
TGTGCCAGCAGCTCCTCGGGTCGGGAAAAACTGTTTTTT
>TRBV13|TRBJ1-1|NA|NA
CASSLMVAVKAFF
TGTGCCAGCAGCTTAATGGTTGCAGTCAAAGCTTTCTTT
>TRBV5-1|TRBJ2-5|few|TRBD2
CASSSGTSGYQETQYF
TGCGCCAGCAGCTCCGGGACTAGCGGATACCAAGAGACCCAGTACTTC
>TRBV5-1|TRBJ1-3|few|TRBD1
CASSSQGHSGNTIYF
TGCGCCAGCAGCTCACAGGGGCACTCTGGAAACACCATATATTTT
>TRBV30|TRBJ2-2|few|NA
CAWSLEQTNTGELFF
TGTGCCTGGAGTTTGGAACAGACGAACACCGGGGAGCTGTTTTTT
>TRBV2|TRBJ1-6|NA|NA
CASSEVGRGNSPLHF
TGTGCCAGCAGTGAAGTGGGCAGGGGTAATTCACCCCTCCACTTT
>TRBV7-2|TRBJ2-7|NA|NA
CASTDRYGSEQYF
TGTGCCAGCACCGATCGATACGGGAGCGAGCAGTACTTC
>TRBV7-2|TRBJ2-7|NA|TRBD1
CASSFGQGIEQYF
TGTGCCAGCAGCTTCGGACAGGGGATCGAGCAGTACTTC
>TRBV9|TRBJ2-7|NA|TRBD2
CASSQTSGVGDEQYF
TGTGCCAGCAGCCAGACTAGCGGAGTAGGGGACGAGCAGTACTTC
>TRBV18|TRBJ1-2|few|TRBD1
CASSGTVRYTF
TGTGCCAGCTCGGGGACAGTCCGATACACCTTC
>TRBV6-5|TRBJ2-1|NA|NA
CASSSGTLVIDEQFF
TGTGCCAGCAGTTCCGGGACTCTGGTAATCGATGAGCAGTTCTTC
>TRBV10-3|TRBJ2-5|few|NA
CAIKIPGPGETQYF
TGTGCCATCAAGATTCCAGGCCCTGGGGAGACCCAGTACTTC
>TRBV6-5|TRBJ1-2|NA|TRBD1
CASSRDRLYGYTF
TGTGCCAGCAGTCGGGACAGACTCTATGGCTACACCTTC
>TRBV18|TRBJ2-3|NA|NA
CASSPASGVLGDTQYF
TGTGCCAGCTCACCGGCGTCGGGGGTCTTGGGAGATACGCAGTATTTT
>TRBV29-1|TRBJ2-2|few|NA
CSVEAEDTYTGELFF
TGCAGCGTTGAAGCCGAGGACACGTACACCGGGGAGCTGTTTTTT
>TRBV4-3|TRBJ2-5|few|NA
CASSPGQNSQETQYF
TGCGCCAGCAGTCCAGGACAGAACTCACAAGAGACCCAGTACTTC
>TRBV30|TRBJ2-5|few|NA
CAWSGGAQETQYF
TGTGCCTGGAGCGGCGGGGCGCAAGAGACCCAGTACTTC
>TRBV1|TRBJ2-7|few|NA
CTSSQVGLAGSLPYEQYF
TGCACCAGCAGCCAAGTTGGACTAGCGGGAAGTTTACCCTACGAGCAGTACTTC
>TRBV30|TRBJ1-5|few|TRBD1
CAWSVRKTLKHGQETPYSNQPQHF
TGTGCCTGGAGTGTACGAAAAACGCTAAAACACGGACAGGAGACTCCGTATAGCAATCAGCCCCAGCATTTT
>TRBV19|TRBJ2-5|few|NA
CASTNPGGHQETQYF
TGTGCCAGTACTAACCCCGGGGGTCACCAAGAGACCCAGTACTTC
>TRBV5-4|TRBJ2-5|few|NA
CASSSTGIAQETQYF
TGTGCCAGCAGCTCGACAGGTATTGCACAAGAGACCCAGTACTTC
>TRBV2|TRBJ1-5|few|NA
CASTGEGQPQHF
TGTGCCAGCACCGGGGAGGGTCAGCCCCAGCATTTT
>TRBV7-2|TRBJ1-2|few|NA
CASLSPGAYGYTF
TGTGCCAGCCTCTCCCCAGGGGCCTATGGCTACACCTTC
>TRBV7-9|TRBJ2-2|NA|TRBD1
CASSLSQGATHTGELFF
TGTGCCAGCAGCTTATCGCAGGGGGCGACGCACACCGGGGAGCTGTTTTTT
>TRBV27|TRBJ1-1|NA|TRBD1
CASSPRQGNTEAFF
TGTGCCAGCAGTCCTCGACAGGGGAACACTGAAGCTTTCTTT
>TRBV7-9|TRBJ1-6|NA|NA
CASSPRTPNSPLHF
TGTGCCAGCAGCCCGCGGACACCCAATTCACCCCTCCACTTT
>TRBV4-2|TRBJ2-1|few|TRBD2
CASSQGSLAGFSYNEQFF
TGTGCCAGCAGCCAAGGTTCGCTAGCGGGGTTCTCCTACAATGAGCAGTTCTTC
>TRBV30|TRBJ2-7|few|TRBD2
CAWSGGLAGAYEQYF
TGTGCCTGGAGTGGGGGACTAGCGGGGGCCTACGAGCAGTACTTC
>TRBV11-3|TRBJ2-1|NA|NA
CASSSRDSSNEQFF
TGTGCCAGCAGCTCACGGGACTCCTCCAATGAGCAGTTCTTC
>TRBV5-6|TRBJ2-1|few|NA
CASSSGYNEQFF
TGTGCCAGCAGCTCAGGGTACAATGAGCAGTTCTTC
>TRBV7-9|TRBJ2-2|NA|TRBD1
CASSSRTGEGFNTGELFF
TGTGCCAGCAGCTCCCGGACAGGGGAGGGCTTCAACACCGGGGAGCTGTTTTTT
>TRBV5-1|TRBJ1-6|NA|NA
CASRVREGYNSPLHF
TGCGCCAGCAGGGTGCGAGAGGGTTATAATTCACCCCTCCACTTT
>TRBV5-5|TRBJ2-1|NA|TRBD1
CAIMGTGRDEQFF
TGTGCCATTATGGGGACAGGGAGGGATGAGCAGTTCTTC
>TRBV11-2|TRBJ2-7|few|TRBD2
CASSSGTSGTEQYF
TGTGCCAGCAGCTCCGGGACTAGCGGGACCGAGCAGTACTTC
>TRBV4-1|TRBJ1-5|few|TRBD1
CASSQAGQGTNQPQHF
TGCGCCAGCAGCCAAGCCGGACAGGGGACCAATCAGCCCCAGCATTTT
>TRBV29-1|TRBJ1-1|few|NA
CSSEEGGDTEAFF
TGCAGCTCCGAAGAGGGTGGGGACACTGAAGCTTTCTTT
>TRBV2|TRBJ2-1|NA|TRBD1
CASTGPRGPYSYNEQFF
TGTGCCAGCACCGGTCCGAGGGGGCCGTACTCCTACAATGAGCAGTTCTTC
>TRBV5-4|TRBJ2-5|few|TRBD2
CASSLGLAETQYF
TGTGCCAGCAGCTTGGGACTAGCAGAGACCCAGTACTTC
>TRBV9|TRBJ2-5|NA|TRBD1
CASSLGQGTRETQYF
TGTGCCAGCAGCCTAGGACAGGGGACGAGGGAGACCCAGTACTTC
>TRBV9|TRBJ1-2|NA|TRBD1
CASSPQDRDNYGYTF
TGTGCCAGCAGCCCCCAGGACAGGGATAACTATGGCTACACCTTC
>TRBV10-3|TRBJ2-5|few|NA
CAISETGKETQYF
TGTGCCATCAGTGAGACAGGGAAAGAGACCCAGTACTTC
>TRBV19|TRBJ2-3|NA|TRBD2
CASNLAGGPVDTQYF
TGTGCCAGTAATCTAGCGGGGGGGCCTGTAGATACGCAGTATTTT
>TRBV18|TRBJ2-7|NA|TRBD2
CASSRSSGSLSSYEQYF
TGTGCCAGCTCAAGGTCTAGCGGGTCCCTGAGCTCCTACGAGCAGTACTTC